This T cell receptor beta chain was sequenced for a study of shared clonotypes between healthy human individuals. Study overall: The donor group consisted of a couple of women and a few men, aged 18 to 49. The plates for each donor numbered three CD4 naive, three CD4 memory, two CD8 naive and one CD8 memory.

Points from the study as a whole: It was observed that roughly 5.5% of naive CD4 clonotypes were shared across several donors. In general, naive subsets displayed greater estimated richness than memory subsets did.

The germline V and J ends were trimmed by 3 bases and 7 bases, with 10 bases remaining between them. Per the germline V gene, CDR1 is SQVTM and CDR2 is ANQGSEA. There are 11 residues in the CDR3. TCRdb's copy holds only in-frame clones and misses some; the assay was immunoSEQ multiplex PCR. The sample consists of roughly 700,000 clones, 74% of them appearing once. As to this clone: Its antigen remains unknown.

The sample comprised memory CD4+ T cells sorted from blood. The sample's subset: CD45RA-negative fraction. The origin of this receptor is a woman aged 30 to 39 in good health. This chain connects TRBV29-1 to TRBJ2-7; D is perhaps TRBD1 or TRBD2 (5 bases each). The CDR3 loop reads CSVDGGGEQYF. CDR3 in DNA: TGCAGCGTTGATGGGGGTGGGGAGCAGTACTTC.